This T cell receptor beta chain was sequenced for a study of human T cells and chemical hapten exposure. The overall study: Patients got weekly scalp diphenylcyclopropenone doses over the roughly 22-week study.

Trimming left V 2 bases short and J 1 base short, with 12 bases between. CDR3 length: 15 residues. Germline V gives CDR1 SGHRS, CDR2 YFSETQ. Unique molecular identifiers were attached to individual cDNA molecules within the library. A single record per CDR3 protein comes from TCRdb applying MiXCR to the RACE reads. Of 280,000 or so distinct CDR3 sequences in the sample, almost 8% are singletons; the top ten hold 1.2%. Study observations and caveats: A positive correlation with patch test score was shown by PT1 expanded TCR counts. Alopecia in all donors means immunity may differ from healthy individuals.

This clonotype was seen many times. What it recognizes is unknown. Time point meaning: pre-sensitization, week 0. Treatment indicated: therapeutic diphenylcyclopropenone sensitization with weekly scalp DPC. This rearrangement joins TRBV5-1 to TRBJ1-1, with D unresolved. The sample was whole blood, taken in connection with sensitization to the hapten diphenylcyclopropenone (DPC). This sequence was found in a man between 18 and 35 years old with alopecia areata. Some clones in this sample may be carry-over from other donors' samples. The CDR3 region has the DNA TGCGCCAGCAGCTTCAACCGGCCGTGGAACACTGAAGCTTTCTTT. Its protein product is CASSFNRPWNTEAFF.